These T cell receptor beta chains were read from a single sample in a study of cytomegalovirus exposure and HLA in healthy donors. Clones were read by immunoSEQ multiplex PCR, and TCRdb kept only the in-frame ones, dropping some. Among 150,000 to 200,000 clones, roughly 86% were seen once, and the ten largest hold less than 3%. Sequenced material: PBMCs. These receptors came from a man aged 18 to 35 in good health and CMV-seropositive. Both conserved end residues are part of each CDR3. A D gene is named only where the DNA matches it firmly. The size of a clone is reported for some rows only, either as once, few or many, or as a class for expanded clones.

J gene | D gene | clone size | V gene | CDR3 protein | CDR3 DNA
TRBJ2-3 | TRBD2 | . | TRBV4-1 | CASSLRLAGSTDTQYF | TGCGCCAGCAGCCTAAGACTAGCGGGATCCACAGATACGCAGTATTTT
TRBJ2-7 | TRBD2 | . | TRBV6-5 | CASRPSSGIYYEQYF | TGTGCCAGCAGACCCAGTAGCGGGATATACTACGAGCAGTACTTC
TRBJ1-2 | . | . | TRBV28 | CASSLSLNYGYTF | TGTGCCAGCAGTTTATCTCTTAACTATGGCTACACCTTC
TRBJ1-4 | . | few | TRBV28 | CASSAHNPQETNEKLFF | TGTGCCAGCAGTGCACATAACCCACAAGAAACTAATGAAAAACTGTTTTTT
TRBJ1-2 | . | . | TRBV7-9 | CASSLRGYGYTF | TGTGCCAGCAGCTTACGCGGCTATGGCTACACCTTC
TRBJ2-5 | TRBD2 | . | TRBV14 | CASSQVMPGGETQYF | TGTGCCAGCAGCCAAGTTATGCCGGGAGGGGAGACCCAGTACTTC
TRBJ1-1 | . | . | TRBV29-1 | CSASGEGTEAFF | TGCAGCGCGTCAGGGGAGGGCACTGAAGCTTTCTTT
TRBJ2-1 | TRBD1 | . | TRBV27 | CASSSDRGSDEQFF | TGTGCCAGCAGTTCGGACAGGGGGTCAGATGAGCAGTTCTTC
TRBJ1-3 | . | . | TRBV4-2 | CASSPRTTSSGNTIYF | TGTGCCAGCAGCCCGCGGACAACAAGCTCTGGAAACACCATATATTTT
TRBJ2-3 | TRBD2 | . | TRBV5-8 | CASSSLWGGRDTQYF | TGTGCCAGCAGTTCCCTTTGGGGGGGGAGAGATACGCAGTATTTT
TRBJ2-2 | . | . | TRBV7-9 | CASRPGGSGELFF | TGTGCCAGCAGACCCGGGGGTTCCGGGGAGCTGTTTTTT
TRBJ1-3 | . | few | TRBV15 | CAAGGSGNTIYF | TGTGCCGCCGGAGGATCTGGAAACACCATATATTTT
TRBJ2-1 | . | . | TRBV4-2 | CASSQDPVGVGNEQFF | TGTGCCAGCAGCCAAGATCCAGTCGGGGTTGGAAATGAGCAGTTCTTC
TRBJ2-3 | TRBD1 | . | TRBV4-2 | CASSQGQGGADTQYF | TGTGCCAGCAGCCAGGGACAGGGTGGCGCAGATACGCAGTATTTT
TRBJ2-1 | TRBD2 | . | TRBV7-9 | CASRPWEGSSYNEQFF | TGTGCCAGCAGGCCCTGGGAGGGGAGCTCCTACAATGAGCAGTTCTTC
TRBJ1-2 | . | . | TRBV28 | CASTTYTPGGYTF | TGTGCCAGCACCACATACACCCCTGGTGGCTACACCTTC
TRBJ2-3 | TRBD2 | . | TRBV9 | CASSHLGRLAGTTDTQYF | TGTGCCAGCAGCCACCTCGGGAGACTAGCGGGGACCACAGATACGCAGTATTTT
TRBJ2-7 | . | . | TRBV27 | CASSLGPDGSSYEQYF | TGTGCCAGCAGTTTGGGACCGGACGGGAGCTCCTACGAGCAGTACTTC
TRBJ2-7 | TRBD2 | . | TRBV9 | CASSVDSGGFYEQYF | TGTGCCAGCAGCGTAGACAGCGGGGGATTTTACGAGCAGTACTTC
TRBJ2-7 | . | . | TRBV13 | CASSHNEGRTAYEQYF | TGTGCCAGCAGTCATAATGAGGGCAGAACCGCCTACGAGCAGTACTTC
TRBJ2-3 | TRBD1 | . | TRBV27 | CASSLAGTGVYTQYF | TGTGCCAGCAGTTTGGCCGGGACAGGGGTGTATACGCAGTATTTT
TRBJ1-2 | . | . | TRBV11-1 | CASSIGDLYGYTF | TGTGCCAGCAGCATTGGAGACCTCTATGGCTACACCTTC
TRBJ2-7 | TRBD1 | . | TRBV28 | CASSSAAAASGTDYEQYF | TGTGCCAGCAGTTCAGCAGCAGCCGCTTCCGGGACAGACTACGAGCAGTACTTC
TRBJ1-3 | TRBD1 | once | TRBV23-1 | CASSKGQASGGNTIYF | TGCGCCAGCAGTAAGGGACAGGCAAGCGGTGGAAACACCATATATTTT
TRBJ1-2 | TRBD1 | once | TRBV4-3 | CASSQDRAGGGYTF | TGCGCCAGCAGCCAAGATAGGGCAGGGGGCGGCTACACCTTC
TRBJ1-5 | . | . | TRBV2 | CASSRDILYQPQHF | TGTGCCAGCAGCCGGGACATTCTATATCAGCCCCAGCATTTT
TRBJ2-6 | . | . | TRBV7-3 | CASSFSGYGANVLTF | TGTGCCAGCAGCTTCTCAGGGTATGGGGCCAACGTCCTGACTTTC
TRBJ2-7 | . | . | TRBV15 | CATSRGIQGSEQYF | TGTGCCACCAGCAGAGGAATACAGGGATCCGAGCAGTACTTC
TRBJ1-2 | TRBD1 | . | TRBV6-6 | CASISRGQTYGYTF | TGTGCCAGCATCTCTAGGGGACAGACCTATGGCTACACCTTC
TRBJ2-7 | . | . | TRBV7-9 | CASNTAEGSSYEQYF | TGTGCCAGCAACACTGCCGAGGGCTCCTCCTACGAGCAGTACTTC
TRBJ2-7 | . | . | TRBV27 | CASSLGGSYEQYF | TGTGCCAGCAGTTTGGGGGGATCCTACGAGCAGTACTTC
TRBJ2-2 | . | . | TRBV7-8 | CASKSGAGELFF | TGTGCCAGCAAGAGCGGCGCCGGGGAGCTGTTTTTT
TRBJ1-1 | TRBD1 | . | TRBV27 | CASTTGQMNTEAFF | TGTGCCAGCACCACGGGACAGATGAACACTGAAGCTTTCTTT
TRBJ1-5 | . | . | TRBV7-9 | CASSWGGAYSNQPQHF | TGTGCCAGCAGTTGGGGGGGGGCGTATAGCAATCAGCCCCAGCATTTT
TRBJ1-1 | . | . | TRBV13 | CASSLGGAPPNTEAFF | TGTGCCAGCAGCTTAGGGGGAGCGCCGCCGAACACTGAAGCTTTCTTT
TRBJ2-1 | . | once | TRBV5-1 | CASGADRNEQFF | TGCGCCAGCGGAGCGGACCGCAATGAGCAGTTCTTC
TRBJ2-2 | . | . | TRBV28 | CASSPQGYTGELFF | TGTGCCAGCAGTCCTCAGGGTTACACCGGGGAGCTGTTTTTT
TRBJ2-3 | TRBD1 | . | TRBV7-2 | CASSFPTGALTDTQYF | TGTGCCAGCAGCTTCCCGACAGGGGCTCTGACAGATACGCAGTATTTT
TRBJ1-5 | . | . | TRBV30 | CAWSARGWGLYSNQPQHF | TGTGCCTGGAGTGCTCGGGGTTGGGGACTTTATAGCAATCAGCCCCAGCATTTT
TRBJ1-1 | . | . | TRBV6-5 | CASSSPQGRSTEAFF | TGTGCCAGCAGTTCCCCTCAGGGTCGGAGCACTGAAGCTTTCTTT
TRBJ1-5 | . | . | TRBV7-9 | CASSSEGEGGNQPQHF | TGTGCCAGCAGCTCAGAGGGGGAGGGGGGCAATCAGCCCCAGCATTTT
TRBJ1-2 | . | few | TRBV2 | CASSEVGNGYTF | TGTGCCAGCAGTGAAGTTGGCAATGGCTACACCTTC
TRBJ2-7 | . | . | TRBV10-2 | CASSDTSSGEQYF | TGCGCCAGCAGTGACACTAGCTCGGGGGAGCAGTACTTC
TRBJ1-3 | . | . | TRBV27 | CASSPGGGRNTIYF | TGTGCCAGCAGTCCGGGGGGGGGACGAAACACCATATATTTT
TRBJ2-7 | . | . | TRBV12-5 | CASAPGQAGEQYF | TGTGCTAGTGCTCCAGGACAGGCGGGAGAGCAGTACTTC
TRBJ2-1 | . | . | TRBV27 | CASRPGSGAYNEQFF | TGTGCCAGCAGGCCCGGGAGTGGGGCCTACAATGAGCAGTTCTTC
TRBJ2-5 | . | . | TRBV7-6 | CASSLEILETQYF | TGTGCCAGCAGCTTAGAAATCCTGGAGACCCAGTACTTC
TRBJ1-2 | . | . | TRBV6-6 | CASSSREREYGYTF | TGTGCCAGCAGTTCCCGGGAAAGGGAATATGGCTACACCTTC
TRBJ2-6 | . | . | TRBV10-1 | CASPQLLRVPGANVLTF | TGCGCCAGCCCTCAACTACTCAGGGTACCTGGGGCCAACGTCCTGACTTTC
TRBJ2-4 | TRBD1 | . | TRBV18 | CASSPRQGGGAKNIQYF | TGTGCCAGCTCACCGCGACAGGGTGGTGGGGCCAAAAACATTCAGTACTTC
TRBJ2-7 | TRBD1 | . | TRBV6-1 | CASNSPGQGIHEQYF | TGTGCCAGCAATAGCCCGGGACAGGGTATTCACGAGCAGTACTTC
TRBJ2-7 | . | once | TRBV5-1 | CASSSPVLGNEQYF | TGCGCCAGCAGCTCTCCCGTGTTGGGCAACGAGCAGTACTTC
TRBJ2-7 | TRBD1 | . | TRBV18 | CASSPGTDQEQYF | TGTGCCAGCTCACCCGGGACAGATCAGGAGCAGTACTTC
TRBJ2-7 | . | . | TRBV12-5 | CASGGGYEQYF | TGTGCTAGTGGGGGAGGCTACGAGCAGTACTTC
TRBJ2-7 | TRBD1 | few | TRBV27 | CASSLGTGVYEQYF | TGTGCCAGCAGTTTAGGGACAGGGGTCTACGAGCAGTACTTC
TRBJ1-5 | . | few | TRBV5-1 | CASDIRSNQPQHF | TGCGCCAGCGACATCAGGAGCAATCAGCCCCAGCATTTT
TRBJ1-1 | . | . | TRBV9 | CASSGGLLPEAFF | TGTGCCAGCAGCGGCGGCCTCCTGCCTGAAGCTTTCTTT